These 20 T cell receptor beta chains came from one sample sequenced in a study of cytomegalovirus exposure and HLA in healthy donors. It was with 60 Vbeta and 13 Jbeta primers that the PCR ran. TCRdb's copy holds only in-frame clones and misses some; the assay was immunoSEQ multiplex PCR. The data show under 200,000 clones, roughly four fifths seen once. The sequencing sample was made of PBMCs. Receptors were obtained from a woman aged 50 to 60 in good health and CMV-seronegative.

The chain is built from TRBV5-1 and TRBJ1-4; a possible D gene is TRBD1 (5 bases). The CDR3 contains 15 residues. Germline CDR1 and CDR2: SGHRS and YFSETQ. V was clipped by 1 base and J by 7 bases, with 14 bases between them. The CDR3 nucleotides read TGCGCCAGCAGCTTGCAGGGTCAGACAACTGAAAAACTGTTTTTT. Translation: CASSLQGQTTEKLFF.

This chain uses TRBV11-2 with TRBJ2-7; possible D gene TRBD1, 6 bases. Between the trimmed V and J ends, which lost 5 bases and 3 bases, there was a span of 8 bases. The germline V gene encodes CDR1 SGHAT and CDR2 FQNNGV. The CDR3 is 12 amino acids. The CDR3 nucleotides read TGTGCCAGCAGCCAACAGGGCTACGAGCAGTACTTC. It yields the protein CASSQQGYEQYF.

A few counts support this clone. This chain joins TRBV4-1 and TRBJ2-7, with TRBD2 matching over 10 bases. Germline trimming cut 0 bases from V and 12 bases from J; bases unmatched to any gene: 8. Germline V gives CDR1 MGHRA, CDR2 YSYEKL. CDR3 length: 14 residues. The CDR3 DNA reads TGCGCCAGCAGCCAAGATCTGGCTAGCGGGAGTAGGTACTTC. This codes for CASSQDLASGSRYF.

The genes are TRBV5-1 and TRBJ1-2; D gene unclear. The CDR3 extends over 17 amino acids. Germline V lookup: CDR1 SGHRS, CDR2 YFSETQ. Trimming stripped 0 bases from V and 8 bases from J, with 23 bases between. The CDR3 region has the DNA TGCGCCAGCAGCTTGGCGGTGGCGGTCGGGCTAGCTAGCGGCTACACCTTC. It is translated as CASSLAVAVGLASGYTF.

This chain connects TRBV30 to TRBJ1-1, with D possibly TRBD1 on 5 matching bases. Per germline, CDR1 GTSNPN and CDR2 SVGIG (reference sequence). CDR3 length: 15 amino acids. The V end lost 2 bases, the J end lost 6 bases, and 19 bases lay between the germline ends. The CDR3 DNA follows: TGTGCCTGGAGTACGGACACTCCGGGAGTCGCTGAAGCTTTCTTT. Amino acids: CAWSTDTPGVAEAFF. The variable domain in full, completed from reference TRBV30 and TRBJ1-1, reads SQTIHQWPATLVQPVGSPLSLECTVEGTSNPNLYWYRQAAGRGLQLLFYSVGIGQISSEVPQNLSASRPQDRQFILSSKKLLLSDSGFYLCAWSTDTPGVAEAFFGQGTRLTVV.

This chain connects TRBV6-1 to TRBJ2-5; 10 nucleotides line up with TRBD1. The J call is in doubt because the DNA end fits TRBJ2-7 better. The CDR3 runs 15 residues. CDR1 MNHNS and CDR2 SASEGT come from the germline V gene. The CDR3 DNA is TGTGCCAGCATTATCAGGACAGGGGGAGCCTACGAGCAGTACTTC. Its protein product is CASIIRTGGAYEQYF.

V and J are TRBV28 and TRBJ1-1; no clear D gene. Trimming left V 2 bases short and J 6 bases short, with 16 bases between. CDR1 is MDHEN and CDR2 is SYDVKM in the germline V gene. The CDR3 length is 15 residues. The CDR3 protein is CASSLNRRAAAEAFF. Written as DNA, the CDR3 is TGTGCCAGCAGTTTAAATAGGAGGGCGGCTGCTGAAGCTTTCTTT. The variable domain in full, completed from reference TRBV28 and TRBJ1-1, reads DVKVTQSSRYLVKRTGEKVFLECVQDMDHENMFWYRQDPGLGLRLIYFSYDVKMKEKGDIPEGYSVSREKKERFSLILESASTNQTSMYLCASSLNRRAAAEAFFGQGTRLTVV.

The V and J genes are TRBV19 and TRBJ2-2, with D maybe TRBD2 (5 bases). CDR1 and CDR2 from the germline V gene are LNHDA and SQIVND (reference sequence). The CDR3 totals 17 residues. V lost 3 bases and J lost 1, with 15 bases in between. CDR3 region: CASSMGFGVGNTGELFF. In nucleotides, the CDR3 is TGTGCCAGTAGTATGGGTTTCGGGGTGGGGAACACCGGGGAGCTGTTTTTT.

This clone has only a few counts. This chain links TRBV6-6 with TRBJ2-7; TRBD1 matches 10 bases. Germline values: CDR1 MNHNY, CDR2 SVGAGI (reference sequence). Germline trimming cut 5 bases from V and 1 base from J; bases unmatched to any gene: 5. This CDR3 is 15 amino acids long. The CDR3 DNA reads TGTGCCAGCAGTCAGGGACAGGGGATTTCCTACGAGCAGTACTTC. It translates to CASSQGQGISYEQYF.

This rearrangement joins TRBV27 to TRBJ1-3; the match to TRBD1 covers 8 bases. The germline V gene has CDR1 MNHEY and CDR2 SMNVEV (reference sequence). The V and J ends lost 4 bases and 8 bases, in that order; junction bases with no gene match: 10. The length of the CDR3 is 15 residues. The CDR3 is CASSSPTGERDTIYF. The CDR3 DNA sequence: TGTGCCAGCAGTTCGCCGACAGGGGAGAGGGACACCATATATTTT.

The chain couples TRBV5-1 to TRBJ2-7, with 7 nucleotides matching TRBD2. Germline CDR1 reads SGHRS; CDR2 reads YFSETQ. The CDR3 spans 14 residues. With 4 bases clipped from V and 4 bases from J, the junction kept 8 bases outside the gene matches. The CDR3 loop reads CASSGGGTFYEQYF. CDR3 nucleotide sequence: TGCGCCAGCAGCGGGGGGGGGACGTTTTACGAGCAGTACTTC.

The rearrangement links TRBV21-1 to TRBJ2-5; the table's D call of TRBD2 was not tested on the DNA. TRBV21-1 is recorded as a pseudogene. The CDR3 covers 15 residues. The CDR3 region has the DNA TGTGCCAGCAGCAAAGGGAGTCGGGTGCCGGAGACCCAGTACTTC. Translation gives CASSKGSRVPETQYF.

The J gene is TRBJ2-7, the V gene TRBV28, with 7 nucleotides matching TRBD1. Germline V gene data show CDR1 as MDHEN and CDR2 as SYDVKM. The CDR3 totals 15 residues. Trimming took 4 bases from V and 3 from J; bases not matched to a gene: 9. The CDR3 is CASSWNRGPNYEQYF. The CDR3 region has the DNA TGTGCCAGCAGTTGGAACAGGGGTCCAAACTACGAGCAGTACTTC. The full variable domain, with the rest looked up from reference TRBV28 and TRBJ2-7, is DVKVTQSSRYLVKRTGEKVFLECVQDMDHENMFWYRQDPGLGLRLIYFSYDVKMKEKGDIPEGYSVSREKKERFSLILESASTNQTSMYLCASSWNRGPNYEQYFGPGTRLTVT.

The rearrangement joins TRBV5-1 to TRBJ2-3, with TRBD2 identical over 9 bases. The trim removed 0 bases at V and 5 bases at J, leaving 7 bases unmatched. Germline-derived CDR1 and CDR2 are SGHRS and YFSETQ. This CDR3 is built from 16 residues. In DNA, the CDR3 is TGCGCCAGCAGCTTGGATCTAGCGGGAAGAGTAGATACGCAGTATTTT. Translated: CASSLDLAGRVDTQYF. The full variable domain, rest sourced from reference TRBV5-1 and TRBJ2-3, is KAGVTQTPRYLIKTRGQQVTLSCSPISGHRSVSWYQQTPGQGLQFLFEYFSETQRNKGNFPGRFSGRQFSNSRSEMNVSTLELGDSALYLCASSLDLAGRVDTQYFGPGTRLTVL.

The rearrangement joins TRBV11-3 to TRBJ2-2; 7 bases are a match to TRBD2. V shed 5 bases and J 4 bases; nucleotides not matched to a gene: 7. The germline V gene has CDR1 SGHNT and CDR2 YENEEA. CDR3 length: 15 amino acids. In DNA form, the CDR3 reads TGTGCCAGCAGCCGTACTAGCGTAGGCACCGGGGAGCTGTTTTTT. Amino acids: CASSRTSVGTGELFF.

The gene calls are TRBV7-3 and TRBJ2-7, with TRBD2 matching over 7 bases. The CDR3 runs 14 residues. The germline V gene has CDR1 SGHTA and CDR2 FQGTGA. Germline trimming cut 0 bases from V and 7 bases from J; bases unmatched to any gene: 6. The chain's CDR3 is CASSLTGRAEEQYF. For the CDR3, the DNA is TGTGCCAGCAGCTTAACGGGGAGGGCCGAGGAGCAGTACTTC.

This clone was found once. This sequence joins TRBV7-2 and TRBJ2-3; TRBD2 aligns across 12 bases. The length of the CDR3 is 15 residues. CDR1 SGHTA and CDR2 FQGNSA come from the germline V gene. The junction had 4 bases not matched to a gene; V was cut back by 5 bases and J by 4 bases. The CDR3 sequence: CASSPGLAGSDTQYF. CDR3 DNA: TGTGCCAGCAGCCCGGGACTAGCGGGTTCAGATACGCAGTATTTT.

This rearrangement joins TRBV29-1 to TRBJ1-1; 8 bases align to TRBD1. Germline CDR1 and CDR2: SQVTM and ANQGSEA. The CDR3 runs 10 residues. The chain's CDR3 is CTYGQGQAFF. The CDR3 nucleotides are TGCACCTATGGACAGGGACAAGCTTTCTTT.

Here the CDR3 DNA reads TGTGCCACCAGCAGAGAAGGGATCGGGCGGGAGGGCCTACGCATTCAGTACTTC. Translated, it gives CATSREGIGREGLRIQYF. This chain connects TRBV15 to TRBJ2-4; 9 nucleotides agree with TRBD2. The germline V gene has CDR1 LNHNV and CDR2 YYDKDF (reference sequence). V gave up 0 bases and J gave up 9 bases; unmatched junction bases: 15. CDR3 length: 18 amino acids. Full variable domain (rest looked up from reference TRBV15 and TRBJ2-4): DAMVIQNPRYQVTQFGKPVTLSCSQTLNHNVMYWYQQKSSQAPKLLFHYYDKDFNNEADTPDNFQSRRPNTSFCFLDIRSPGLGDTAMYLCATSREGIGREGLRIQYFGAGTRLSVL.

The rearrangement joins TRBV15 to TRBJ2-7; TRBD1 might be the D (6 bases). V gave up 8 bases and J gave up 0 bases, with 11 bases separating them. The CDR3 extends over 13 amino acids. Germline lookup yields CDR1 LNHNV and CDR2 YYDKDF (reference sequence). The CDR3 sequence is CATLRDNSYEQYF. CDR3 sequence (DNA): TGTGCCACCCTCCGGGACAACTCCTACGAGCAGTACTTC.